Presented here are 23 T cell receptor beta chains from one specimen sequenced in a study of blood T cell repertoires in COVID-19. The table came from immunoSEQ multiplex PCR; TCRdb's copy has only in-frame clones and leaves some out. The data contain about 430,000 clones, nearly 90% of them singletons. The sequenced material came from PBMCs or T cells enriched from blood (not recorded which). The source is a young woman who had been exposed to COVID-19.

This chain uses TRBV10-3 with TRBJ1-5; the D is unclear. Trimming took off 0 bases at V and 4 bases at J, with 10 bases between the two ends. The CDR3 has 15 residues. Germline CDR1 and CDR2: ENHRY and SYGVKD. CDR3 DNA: TGTGCCATCAGTGAGTCGAACCAACTTAATCAGCCCCAGCATTTT. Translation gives CAISESNQLNQPQHF.

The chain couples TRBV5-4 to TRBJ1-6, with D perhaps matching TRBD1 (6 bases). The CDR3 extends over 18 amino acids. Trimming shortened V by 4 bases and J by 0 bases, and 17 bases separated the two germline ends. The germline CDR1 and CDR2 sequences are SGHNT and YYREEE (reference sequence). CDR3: CASSRGGSGSSYNSPLHF. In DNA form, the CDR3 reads TGTGCCAGCAGCAGGGGGGGCAGCGGGAGCTCCTATAATTCACCCCTCCACTTT.

The CDR3 DNA follows: TGTGCCAGCATCGGACAGGGGACCTACGAGCAGTACTTC. This sequence encodes CASIGQGTYEQYF. This chain connects TRBV3-1 (or the pseudogene TRBV3-2) to TRBJ2-7; the match to TRBD1 covers 9 bases. This CDR3 comprises 13 residues. V was clipped by 7 bases and J by 2 bases; unmatched bases: 3. Germline CDR1 reads LGHDT; CDR2 reads YNNKEL (reference sequence).

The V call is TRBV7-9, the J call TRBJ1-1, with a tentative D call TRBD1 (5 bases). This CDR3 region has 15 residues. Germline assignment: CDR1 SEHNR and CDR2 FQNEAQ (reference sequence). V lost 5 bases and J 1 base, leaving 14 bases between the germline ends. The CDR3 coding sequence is TGTGCCAGCAGCCCACAGGCGGCCCCGAACACTGAAGCTTTCTTT. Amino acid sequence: CASSPQAAPNTEAFF.

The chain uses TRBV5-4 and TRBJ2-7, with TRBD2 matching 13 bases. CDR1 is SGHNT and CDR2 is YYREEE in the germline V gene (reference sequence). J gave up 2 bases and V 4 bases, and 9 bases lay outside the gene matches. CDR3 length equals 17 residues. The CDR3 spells CASSRGTSGISTYEQYF. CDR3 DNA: TGTGCCAGCAGCAGAGGGACTAGCGGGATTTCCACCTACGAGCAGTACTTC. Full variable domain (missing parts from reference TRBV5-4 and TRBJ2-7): ETGVTQSPTHLIKTRGQQVTLRCSSQSGHNTVSWYQQALGQGPQFIFQYYREEENGRGNFPPRFSGLQFPNYSSELNVNALELDDSALYLCASSRGTSGISTYEQYFGPGTRLTVT.

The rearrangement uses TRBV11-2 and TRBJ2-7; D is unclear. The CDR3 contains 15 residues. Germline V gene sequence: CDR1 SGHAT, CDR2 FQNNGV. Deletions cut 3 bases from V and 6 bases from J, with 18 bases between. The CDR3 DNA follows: TGTGCCAGCAGCTTCTCCCGTGGAACGGGTCTCGAGCAGTACTTC. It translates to CASSFSRGTGLEQYF.

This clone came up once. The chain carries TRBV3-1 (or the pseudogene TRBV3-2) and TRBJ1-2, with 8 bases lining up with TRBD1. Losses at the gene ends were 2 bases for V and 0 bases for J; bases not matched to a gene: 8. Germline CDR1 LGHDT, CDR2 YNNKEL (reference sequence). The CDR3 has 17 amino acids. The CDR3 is CASSQHDRGKANYGYTF. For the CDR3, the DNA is TGTGCCAGCAGCCAACATGACAGGGGCAAAGCTAACTATGGCTACACCTTC.

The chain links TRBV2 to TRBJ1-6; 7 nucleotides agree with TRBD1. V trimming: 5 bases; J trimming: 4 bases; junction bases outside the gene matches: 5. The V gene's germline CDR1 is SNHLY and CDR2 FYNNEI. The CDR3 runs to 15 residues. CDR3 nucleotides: TGTGCCAGCAGTACTCCGGGACAGTATAATTCACCCCTCCACTTT. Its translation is CASSTPGQYNSPLHF.

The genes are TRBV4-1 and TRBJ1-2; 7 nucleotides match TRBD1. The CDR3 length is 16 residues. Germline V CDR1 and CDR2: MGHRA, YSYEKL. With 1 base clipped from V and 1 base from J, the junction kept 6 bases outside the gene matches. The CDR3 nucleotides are TGCGCCAGCAGCCAAGGGGGACAGCCAGGTAACTATGGCTACACCTTC. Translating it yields CASSQGGQPGNYGYTF.

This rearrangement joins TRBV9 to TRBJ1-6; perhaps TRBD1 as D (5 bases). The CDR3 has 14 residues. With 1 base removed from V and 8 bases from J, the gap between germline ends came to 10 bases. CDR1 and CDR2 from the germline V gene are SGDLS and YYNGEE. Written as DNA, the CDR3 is TGTGCCAGCAGCGTATCGGAAGGGGATTCACCCCTCCACTTT. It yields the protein CASSVSEGDSPLHF. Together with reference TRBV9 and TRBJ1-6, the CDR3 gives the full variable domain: DSGVTQTPKHLITATGQRVTLRCSPRSGDLSVYWYQQSLDQGLQFLIQYYNGEERAKGNILERFSAQQFPDLHSELNLSSLELGDSALYFCASSVSEGDSPLHFGNGTRLTVT.

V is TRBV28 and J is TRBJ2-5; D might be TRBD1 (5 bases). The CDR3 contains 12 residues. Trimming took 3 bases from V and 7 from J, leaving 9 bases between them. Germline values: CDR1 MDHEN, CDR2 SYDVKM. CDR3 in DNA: TGTGCCAGCAGTTTTTGGCAGGGGACCCAGTACTTC. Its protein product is CASSFWQGTQYF.

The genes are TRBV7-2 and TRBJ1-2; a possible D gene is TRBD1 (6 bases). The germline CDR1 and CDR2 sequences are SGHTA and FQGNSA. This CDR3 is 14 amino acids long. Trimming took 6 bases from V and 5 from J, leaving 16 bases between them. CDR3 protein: CASSYPQGAYGYTF. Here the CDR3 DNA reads TGTGCCAGCAGTTACCCACAGGGCGCTTATGGCTACACCTTC.

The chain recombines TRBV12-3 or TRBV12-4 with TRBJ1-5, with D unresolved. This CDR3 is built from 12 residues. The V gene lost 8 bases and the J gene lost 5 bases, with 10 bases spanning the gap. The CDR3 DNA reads TGTGCCAGCCGTTCGCAGGATCAGCCCCAGCATTTT. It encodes CASRSQDQPQHF.

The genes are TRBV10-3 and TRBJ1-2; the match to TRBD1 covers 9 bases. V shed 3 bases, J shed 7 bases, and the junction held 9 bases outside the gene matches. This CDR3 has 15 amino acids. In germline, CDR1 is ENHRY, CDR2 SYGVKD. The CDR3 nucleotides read TGTGCCATCAGTGAAGGTCCCGGGACAGGGCTTGGCTACACCTTC. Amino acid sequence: CAISEGPGTGLGYTF.

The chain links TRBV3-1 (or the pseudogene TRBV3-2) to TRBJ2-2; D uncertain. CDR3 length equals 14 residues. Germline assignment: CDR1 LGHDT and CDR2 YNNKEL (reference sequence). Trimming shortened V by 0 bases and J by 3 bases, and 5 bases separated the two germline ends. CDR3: CASSQDLYTGELFF. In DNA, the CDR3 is TGTGCCAGCAGCCAAGATCTCTACACCGGGGAGCTGTTTTTT.

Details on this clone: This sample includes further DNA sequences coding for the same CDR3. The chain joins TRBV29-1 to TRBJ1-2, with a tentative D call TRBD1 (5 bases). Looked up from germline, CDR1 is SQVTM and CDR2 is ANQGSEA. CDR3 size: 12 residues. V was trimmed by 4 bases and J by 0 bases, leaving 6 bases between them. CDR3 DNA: TGCAGCGTTGCAGGGTCTAACTATGGCTACACCTTC. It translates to CSVAGSNYGYTF. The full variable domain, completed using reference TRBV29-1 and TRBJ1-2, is SAVISQKPSRDICQRGTSLTIQCQVDSQVTMMFWYRQQPGQSLTLIATANQGSEATYESGFVIDKFPISRPNLTFSTLTVSNMSPEDSSIYLCSVAGSNYGYTFGSGTRLTVV.

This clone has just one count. CDR3 region: CASSLPTRQAKGYTF. The CDR3 nucleotides are TGTGCCAGCAGCTTACCCACCAGACAGGCGAAGGGCTACACCTTC. The genes are TRBV11-2 and TRBJ1-2, with D tentatively TRBD1 (6 bases). The V gene's germline CDR1 is SGHAT and CDR2 FQNNGV. The CDR3 is 15 residues long. V was cut by 2 bases and J by 8 bases, with 18 bases left in between.

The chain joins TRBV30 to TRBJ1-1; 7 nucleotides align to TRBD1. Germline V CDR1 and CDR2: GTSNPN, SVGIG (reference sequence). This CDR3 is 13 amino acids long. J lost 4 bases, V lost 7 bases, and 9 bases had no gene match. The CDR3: CAFKRGPGTEAFF. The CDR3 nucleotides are TGTGCCTTCAAAAGGGGGCCTGGCACTGAAGCTTTCTTT.

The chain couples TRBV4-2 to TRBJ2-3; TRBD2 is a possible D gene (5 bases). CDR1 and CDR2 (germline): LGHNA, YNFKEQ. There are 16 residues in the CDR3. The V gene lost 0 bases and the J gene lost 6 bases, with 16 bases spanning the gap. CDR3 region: CASSQDLDSAADTQYF. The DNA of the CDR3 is TGTGCCAGCAGCCAAGATTTGGACTCCGCGGCGGATACGCAGTATTTT.

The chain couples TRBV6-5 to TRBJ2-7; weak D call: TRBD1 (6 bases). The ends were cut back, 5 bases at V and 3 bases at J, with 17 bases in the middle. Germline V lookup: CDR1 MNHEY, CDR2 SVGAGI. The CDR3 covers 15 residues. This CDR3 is CASSPNTGLLYEQYF. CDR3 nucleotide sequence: TGTGCCAGCAGTCCAAACACAGGGTTGCTCTACGAGCAGTACTTC.

The CDR3 DNA reads as TGTGCCAGCAGCTTAGGCGGGAGGGCCTTAGGAAATGAGCAGTTCTTC. It specifies CASSLGGRALGNEQFF. The rearrangement uses TRBV5-4 and TRBJ2-1, with 9 bases identical to TRBD2. The germline gives CDR1 SGHNT, CDR2 YYREEE (reference sequence). V was clipped by 2 bases and J by 7 bases; unmatched bases: 10. This CDR3 is 16 amino acids long.

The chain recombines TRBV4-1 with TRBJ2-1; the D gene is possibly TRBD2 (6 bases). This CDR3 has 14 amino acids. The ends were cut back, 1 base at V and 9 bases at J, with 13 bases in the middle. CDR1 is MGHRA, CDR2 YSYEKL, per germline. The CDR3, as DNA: TGCGCCAGCAGCCAAGTCCGGGAGTTCGGTGAGCAGTTCTTC. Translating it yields CASSQVREFGEQFF.

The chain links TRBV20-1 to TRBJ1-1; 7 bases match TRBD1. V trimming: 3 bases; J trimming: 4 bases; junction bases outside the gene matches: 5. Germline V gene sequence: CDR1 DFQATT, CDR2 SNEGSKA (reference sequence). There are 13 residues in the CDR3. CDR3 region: CSASTGAVTEAFF. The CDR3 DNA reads TGCAGTGCTAGTACAGGGGCGGTCACTGAAGCTTTCTTT.